This TCR beta chain stems from a study of cytomegalovirus exposure and HLA in healthy donors. Using immunoSEQ multiplex PCR, the repertoire was profiled, and TCRdb retains in-frame clones only, with some absent. The sample records around 70,000 clones, 91% being singletons. Of note for this clone: Antigen unknown.

Study findings and constraints: Some public TCRs appeared in many individuals, while most sequences were rare. A few of the chains that were CMV-associated were confirmed in vitro to be specific for CMV antigens. Cytomegalovirus-associated TCR beta chains were listed, numbering 150 to 200.

This CDR3 contains 14 residues. Trimming pared 0 bases from V and 3 bases from J, leaving 10 bases between. Germline CDR1 SGHNT, CDR2 YYREEE (reference sequence). Sequencing was performed on PBMCs. This clonotype was sampled from a man younger than 35 in good health and CMV-seronegative. The chain combines TRBV5-4 with TRBJ2-7; D is uncertain. This chain's CDR3 is CASSLDYYSYEQYF. The CDR3 nucleotides read TGTGCCAGCAGCTTGGACTACTATAGCTACGAGCAGTACTTC.